This T cell receptor (beta chain) comes out of a study of T cell repertoires in cytomegalovirus infection. The overall study: CMV epitopes in the study were HLA-C-restricted (recently identified) and HLA-B-restricted (well studied). Public TCR beta signatures provided an indication of both CMV infection and a matching HLA type. Study-level results: HLA-C-restricted, CMV-specific TCR beta clonotypes were dominant ex vivo.

A few counts support this clonotype. What it binds is unknown. TCRdb analysed the reads with MiXCR anew, one entry per CDR3 protein. The sample includes roughly 280,000 distinct CDR3 sequences, 22% of them seen just once. Trimming shortened V by 5 bases and J by 8 bases, and 15 bases separated the two germline ends. CDR3 length equals 14 residues. The J gene is TRBJ2-2, the V gene TRBV12-3 or TRBV12-4; the D gene could be TRBD1 or TRBD2 (5 bases each). The sequence was obtained from a human donor in good health (CMV status not recorded). Some clones in this sample may be carry-over from other donors' samples. Sequenced here: cultured PBMCs, sampled from culture after CMV antigen stimulation. The CDR3 DNA is TGTGCCAGCAGTCTTCGGGACCCTGGGGGGGAGCTGTTTTTT. Translation: CASSLRDPGGELFF.